These 27 T cell receptor beta chains were sequenced from one sample in a study of blood T cells in healthy people across ages. Together with a sample-barcoded 5' primer, a J-beta primer mix was included in a second PCR lasting about 6 to 11 cycles. MiXCR, run by TCRdb on the 5' RACE reads, gives a single entry per CDR3 protein. The sample contains about 500,000 distinct CDR3 sequences, about 24% of which appear only once. The sample also formed part of further work on T cells of mothers and their children.

Source material: blood. The receptors were sampled from a boy aged 5-17 years in good health.

This clonotype was seen a few times. The chain has TRBV7-2 and TRBJ2-5; TRBD1 might be the D (6 bases). The last part of the DNA fits TRBJ2-1 better; the J call may be wrong. This CDR3 is built from 15 residues. The germline V gene encodes CDR1 SGHTA and CDR2 FQGNSA. CDR3: CASSLRTAEINEQFF. The CDR3 coding sequence is TGTGCCAGCAGCTTAAGGACAGCCGAGATTAATGAGCAGTTCTTC.

The gene calls are TRBV28 and TRBJ2-5; D is unclear. The germline V gene has CDR1 MDHEN and CDR2 SYDVKM. This CDR3 has 14 residues. Trimming took 7 bases from V and 0 from J, leaving 12 bases between them. The CDR3 bases are TGTGCCAGCACTAGTCCAAGGAACCAAGAGACCCAGTACTTC. Protein sequence: CASTSPRNQETQYF.

Comments on this clonotype: One junction end does not reproduce the germline sequence, and a read error may be involved. The rearrangement uses TRBV3-1 and TRBJ1-5, with TRBD1 identical over 9 bases. Germline loops: CDR1 LGHDT, CDR2 YNNKEL (reference sequence). The CDR3 length is 13 residues. The CDR3 is CASSRQGDQPQHF. The CDR3 DNA reads TGTGCCAGCAGCCGACAGGGGGATCAACCCCAGCATTTT.

The genes are TRBV20-1 and TRBJ2-5; TRBD2 matches 8 bases. Trimming took 8 bases from V and 10 from J; bases not matched to a gene: 6. CDR1 DFQATT and CDR2 SNEGSKA come from the germline V gene (reference sequence). This CDR3 has 10 amino acids. CDR3 sequence: CSTGGGNQYF. For the CDR3, the DNA is TGCAGTACGGGCGGGGGGAACCAGTACTTC.

The rearrangement joins TRBV11-3 to TRBJ2-1; TRBD2 might be the D (6 bases). Germline V gene sequence: CDR1 SGHNT, CDR2 YENEEA. V lost 5 bases and J lost 0, with 14 bases in between. CDR3 length equals 16 residues. The DNA for the CDR3 is TGTGCCAGCAGCCCGCGGGACGGGAGCTCCTACAATGAGCAGTTCTTC. It encodes CASSPRDGSSYNEQFF.

This clonotype was observed at least ten times. This chain uses TRBV10-3 with TRBJ1-4, with TRBD1 as a possible D gene (5 bases). V gave up 2 bases and J gave up 8 bases, with 15 bases separating them. The CDR3 spans 15 residues. Germline-derived CDR1 and CDR2 are ENHRY and SYGVKD. The CDR3 sequence: CAISERVGAVEKLFF. The DNA of the CDR3 is TGTGCCATCAGTGAGAGGGTAGGGGCCGTCGAAAAACTGTTTTTT.

In this sample, this clonotype turned up a few times. This rearrangement joins TRBV4-1 to TRBJ2-1, with 8 bases that match TRBD2. Per germline, CDR1 MGHRA and CDR2 YSYEKL. This CDR3 region has 18 residues. Trimming took 4 bases from V and 3 from J; bases not matched to a gene: 14. The CDR3 region has the DNA TGCGCCAGCAGCCCTACACAGACCGGGACTAGGGTCTACAATGAGCAGTTCTTC. This sequence encodes CASSPTQTGTRVYNEQFF.

This clonotype was counted between two and nine times. This chain connects TRBV7-2 to TRBJ2-2; 10 bases align to TRBD2. The V segment lost 7 bases and the J segment 5 bases; nucleotides outside the gene matches: 10. Per the germline V gene, CDR1 is SGHTA and CDR2 is FQGNSA. This CDR3 has 16 residues. CDR3 in amino acids: CASTSLSGRVTGELFF. The DNA of the CDR3 is TGTGCCAGCACCTCCTTGAGCGGGAGGGTTACCGGGGAGCTGTTTTTT.

This clonotype occurred a few times. The chain combines TRBV10-3 with TRBJ2-7; TRBD2 matches 8 bases. Germline CDR1 and CDR2: ENHRY and SYGVKD. The V gene end was trimmed by 5 bases and the J gene end by 3 bases; junction bases not matched to a gene: 12. There are 16 residues in the CDR3. CDR3 residues: CAISSQTSAKHYEQYF. The CDR3, as DNA: TGTGCCATCAGTAGTCAGACTAGCGCCAAGCACTACGAGCAGTACTTC.

The V gene is TRBV12-3 or TRBV12-4, the J gene TRBJ1-4, with D tentatively TRBD1 (5 bases). V was cut by 5 bases and J by 4 bases, with 14 bases left in between. This CDR3 has 15 residues. CDR3 region: CASSRVGGGNEKLFF. As DNA, the CDR3 is TGTGCCAGCAGTAGGGTCGGGGGGGGTAATGAAAAACTGTTTTTT.

The chain links TRBV5-6 to TRBJ2-1; maybe TRBD1 (5 bases). Trimming stripped 1 base from V and 6 bases from J, with 17 bases between. Germline loops: CDR1 SGHDT, CDR2 YYEEEE. The CDR3 covers 16 residues. CDR3 DNA: TGTGCCAGCAGCTTGTGGGGCAGGGTGACCTTCAATGAGCAGTTCTTC. Its translation is CASSLWGRVTFNEQFF.

This clonotype appeared a few times. V usage is TRBV30 and J usage is TRBJ1-5, with D uncertain. V was trimmed by 0 bases and J by 5 bases, leaving 8 bases between them. Germline CDR1 is GTSNPN and CDR2 is SVGIG (reference sequence). The length of the CDR3 is 13 residues. CDR3 sequence reads: CAWSVFDDQPQHF. In nucleotides, the CDR3 is TGTGCCTGGAGTGTATTCGATGATCAGCCCCAGCATTTT.

This clonotype came up a few times. This rearrangement joins TRBV27 to TRBJ2-7; D unclear. This CDR3 has 14 residues. From germline, CDR1 is MNHEY and CDR2 SMNVEV (reference sequence). V lost 0 bases, J lost 0 bases, and 6 bases lay in between. The CDR3 spells CASSLSISSYEQYF. CDR3 nucleotide sequence: TGTGCCAGCAGTTTATCGATCAGCTCCTACGAGCAGTACTTC.

This clonotype was seen a few times. The chain links TRBV6-5 to TRBJ2-5; TRBD2 might be the D (6 bases). V dropped 6 bases and J dropped 3 bases, with 11 bases sitting between them. From germline, CDR1 is MNHEY and CDR2 SVGAGI. CDR3 length equals 13 residues. DNA of the CDR3: TGTGCCAGCAGGCCCGGGGAGGAAGAGACCCAGTACTTC. It yields the protein CASRPGEEETQYF.

This clonotype occurred a few times. This chain uses TRBV9 with TRBJ2-2, with D perhaps matching TRBD2 (6 bases). From germline, CDR1 is SGDLS and CDR2 YYNGEE. The CDR3 has 15 amino acids. Trimming shortened V by 3 bases and J by 2 bases, and 11 bases separated the two germline ends. The CDR3, as DNA: TGTGCCAGCAGCGACGGGACTCCTAACACCGGGGAGCTGTTTTTT. Translating gives CASSDGTPNTGELFF.

This CDR3 reads CASSLGPQGLNGYTF. The CDR3 DNA follows: TGTGCCAGCAGCTTAGGACCACAGGGACTCAATGGCTACACCTTC. The gene calls are TRBV7-2 and TRBJ1-2; maybe TRBD1 (6 bases). V dropped 1 base and J dropped 6 bases, with 15 bases sitting between them. The germline gives CDR1 SGHTA, CDR2 FQGNSA. There are 15 residues in the CDR3.

The chain recombines TRBV20-1 with TRBJ2-7; D call uncertain. The V end was cut by 0 bases, the J end by 9 bases, with 21 bases between. CDR1 DFQATT and CDR2 SNEGSKA come from the germline V gene (reference sequence). The CDR3 consists of 15 residues. CDR3 in DNA: TGCAGTGCTAGAGATCTCCGAGACAACCGCCCCAGGCAGTACTTC. It yields the protein CSARDLRDNRPRQYF.

The chain carries TRBV6-5 and TRBJ2-2; 9 bases fit TRBD2. The CDR3 is made up of 18 amino acids. Trimming took 0 bases from V and 0 from J; bases not matched to a gene: 5. Looked up from germline, CDR1 is MNHEY and CDR2 is SVGAGI. The CDR3 loop reads CASSYSWTSVSNTGELFF. CDR3 coding DNA: TGTGCCAGCAGTTACTCTTGGACTAGCGTATCGAACACCGGGGAGCTGTTTTTT.

This clonotype was observed a few times. The genes are TRBV28 and TRBJ1-4, with TRBD1 identical over 7 bases. This CDR3 region has 13 residues. Germline lookup yields CDR1 MDHEN and CDR2 SYDVKM. Trimming at V came to 8 bases and at J to 4 bases, leaving 4 bases not matched to a gene. As DNA, the CDR3 is TGTGCCAGCGAGGGGGCAGATAATGAAAAACTGTTTTTT. Amino acid sequence: CASEGADNEKLFF. The complete variable domain, with remaining parts taken from reference TRBV28 and TRBJ1-4, reads DVKVTQSSRYLVKRTGEKVFLECVQDMDHENMFWYRQDPGLGLRLIYFSYDVKMKEKGDIPEGYSVSREKKERFSLILESASTNQTSMYLCASEGADNEKLFFGSGTQLSVL.

This clonotype occurred a few times. The chain has TRBV5-1 and TRBJ2-5; TRBD2 agrees at 11 bases. The J call may be in error: the DNA end matches TRBJ2-7 better. The CDR3 consists of 16 residues. CDR1 is SGHRS, CDR2 YFSETQ, per germline. This chain's CDR3 is CASSLSLAGGPYEQYF. CDR3 nucleotides: TGCGCCAGCAGCTTGTCCCTAGCGGGAGGCCCCTACGAGCAGTACTTC.

The genes are TRBV20-1 and TRBJ1-6, with D perhaps matching TRBD1 (6 bases). The CDR3 is made up of 15 amino acids. Trimming removed 0 bases at V and 8 bases at J, with 14 bases between. In germline, CDR1 is DFQATT, CDR2 SNEGSKA (reference sequence). CDR3 sequence: CSARDPTGSHSPLHF. The DNA of the CDR3 is TGCAGTGCTAGAGATCCAACAGGGTCGCATTCACCCCTCCACTTT.

This clonotype was seen a few times. One end of the junction varies from germline; a read error may be responsible. The gene calls are TRBV6-5 and TRBJ2-7, with 8 bases that match TRBD2. The germline V gene encodes CDR1 MNHEY and CDR2 SVGAGI. CDR3 size: 15 residues. CDR3 in DNA: TGCGCCAGCAGTTACTCAACAGCGGGGGAAGACGAGCAGTACTTC. Amino acids: CASSYSTAGEDEQYF.

This clonotype has only a few counts. This chain links TRBV12-3 or TRBV12-4 with TRBJ2-7; 9 bases are a match to TRBD2. V gave up 5 bases and J gave up 0 bases; unmatched junction bases: 17. CDR3 length: 19 residues. CDR3 residues: CASSPGVLAGVPHSYEQYF. The DNA for the CDR3 is TGTGCCAGCAGTCCAGGGGTGTTAGCGGGAGTCCCCCACTCCTACGAGCAGTACTTC.

This clonotype was seen only a few times. This chain connects TRBV2 to TRBJ2-3; D is undetermined. Trimming took off 10 bases at V and 8 bases at J, with 31 bases between the two ends. The CDR3 is made up of 17 amino acids. Germline V gives CDR1 SNHLY, CDR2 FYNNEI. CDR3 bases: TGTGCCACCGCACACTACCACGAGGTCCAGATAGAATTTACGCAGTATTTT. As protein: CATAHYHEVQIEFTQYF. The full variable domain, rest sourced from reference TRBV2 and TRBJ2-3, is EPEVTQTPSHQVTQMGQEVILRCVPISNHLYFYWYRQILGQKVEFLVSFYNNEISEKSEIFDDQFSVERPDGSNFTLKIRSTKLEDSAMYFCATAHYHEVQIEFTQYFGPGTRLTVL.

The chain couples TRBV7-2 to TRBJ2-1, with D uncertain. The CDR3 contains 11 residues. Germline lookup yields CDR1 SGHTA and CDR2 FQGNSA. The V end was cut by 4 bases, the J end by 9 bases, with 7 bases between. The CDR3 coding sequence is TGTGCCAGCAGCTATCTTCGTGAGCAGTTCTTC. Amino acid sequence: CASSYLREQFF.

This clonotype was picked up a small number of times. The chain couples TRBV27 to TRBJ1-1; 10 nucleotides agree with TRBD1. The CDR3 spans 20 residues. V lost 7 bases, J lost 0 bases, and 20 bases stayed unmatched. Germline assignment: CDR1 MNHEY and CDR2 SMNVEV (reference sequence). The CDR3 spells CASTPPPGGRDRGMNTEAFF. The CDR3 DNA reads as TGTGCCAGCACCCCTCCTCCCGGGGGAAGGGACAGGGGCATGAACACTGAAGCTTTCTTT.

The chain combines TRBV5-1 with TRBJ1-1, with D possibly TRBD1 on 5 matching bases. V lost 5 bases to trimming and J lost 0 bases, with 14 bases between them. This CDR3 comprises 15 residues. Germline assignment: CDR1 SGHRS and CDR2 YFSETQ. CDR3 nucleotide sequence: TGCGCCAGCAGGGGGATCCAGGACATGAACACTGAAGCTTTCTTT. Translated, it gives CASRGIQDMNTEAFF.